This TCR beta chain was sequenced in a study of beta chain features in type 1 diabetes (dated by TCRdb to about 2018). Background on the whole study: Mean age, gender distribution, total cell number and subset yield were not different between patients and healthy donors. Whereas all 30 or so donors provided naive and central memory subsets, regulatory and stem cell-like memory subsets were isolated from just 8 patients and roughly 8 healthy donors. A total of some 100,000,000 sorted cells were examined across all samples, and a strong correlation was observed between cell number per subset and RNA yield. In the study, recently diagnosed type 1 diabetes patients and matched healthy donors were compared on the TCRB repertoires of their sorted circulating CD4+ T cell subsets.

Each donor gave one peripheral blood draw, averaging roughly 120 mL, which was collected into heparinised tubes. A BD FACSAria II was used to sort naive, central memory, regulatory and stem cell-like memory CD4+ T cells with a panel that included CD45RO, CCR7, CD25, CD127, CD95 and CD27. Every sorted population had a purity above 98%. PBMCs were isolated immediately by Lymphoprep density gradient centrifugation and stained directly without culture. To minimize batch effects, samples were stained and sorted in pairs, one healthy donor with one patient per experiment. The paper as a whole reports these results and caveats: At VDJ recombination sites, type 1 diabetes patients had fewer insertions and more deleted nucleotides, which implies abnormalities in thymic rearrangement. Because the HLA sub-analyses included only small numbers of individuals, any influence of HLA type on TCRB rearrangement was left unresolved. Because cDNA was sequenced instead of genomic DNA, highly expressing activated cells could be over-represented, though the groups showed no difference in activation or CD3 levels. Shorter templates might be favored by PCR, yet because patient and control samples were amplified and corrected together, any such skew would affect both groups equally. Type 1 diabetes patients showed a moderate but significant shortening of TCRB CDR3 length in all four CD4+ subsets. The naive, central memory and regulatory TCRB repertoires appeared to resemble one another more closely among patients than among healthy donors.

The entire amount of isolated RNA was reverse transcribed using the High Capacity cDNA Reverse Transcription Kit, so the sequenced TCRB transcripts were expressed ones. Naive, central memory and regulatory T cell samples underwent deep immunoSEQ sequencing, averaging approximately 3.5 million total reads per sample. After sorted cells were lysed in RLT buffer, RNA was extracted with DNase-treated RNeasy Micro or Mini kits, with the choice depending on cell number. Each cell subset was processed separately to prevent cross-contamination, with patient and healthy donor samples processed together. Using the immunoSEQ multiplex PCR, TCRB sequences were amplified from cDNA into 87-bp fragments spanning the CDR3 region. Sequencing of the amplicons was performed on the Illumina HiSeq platform. Concerning the study's data processing: PCR bias was corrected computationally using synthetic template baselines, and reads within Hamming distance 2 were collapsed, with unmergeable singletons discarded. By aligning reads against IMGT, V, D and J genes, CDR3 length, and insertions or deletions at six rearrangement sites were assigned. Clonotype counts were normalized to sorted cell number within each subset before computing true diversity and Gini coefficients with the tcR R package. The overlap coefficient, calculated on TCRB nucleotide sequences, was used to measure repertoire sharing. As a proxy for the pre-selection repertoire, out-of-frame TCRB sequences from naive cells were analyzed. TCRdb stores this immuneACCESS table with in-frame sequences only. Part of the clones is absent; in the studies checked, under half of the shortfall reflects unresolved V genes, and no reason is known for the rest. The V and J calls and clone size were taken over from that table, and D and trimming were inferred from the DNA. This sample gives fewer than 650,000 clones in total; around a sixth of them show up just once. The top ten constitute around 0.1% of the sample.

This clone was recorded a few times. The target of this receptor is not known. No quality values exist for individual bases; no much larger clone is one base distant. CDR1 and CDR2 were assigned from the germline V gene as SGHRS and YFSETQ. V is clipped by 4 bases and J by 5 bases, and the sequence between their germline boundaries is 5 bases long. From cysteine to phenylalanine, the CDR3 is 11 amino acids long. Of all the DNA, just the CDR3 is kept, 33 bases in frame from base 1. Material: naive CD4+ T cells from blood. The sample's cell subset or site, from its label and the paper: true naive CD4+ T cells. The receptor was isolated from a man aged 18-30 years in good health. The rearrangement combines TRBV5-1 with TRBJ2-3; too little of a D gene remains to name it. The nucleotides read TGCGCCAGCAGCCGCTTAGATACGCAGTATTTT. This is translated as CASSRLDTQYF.